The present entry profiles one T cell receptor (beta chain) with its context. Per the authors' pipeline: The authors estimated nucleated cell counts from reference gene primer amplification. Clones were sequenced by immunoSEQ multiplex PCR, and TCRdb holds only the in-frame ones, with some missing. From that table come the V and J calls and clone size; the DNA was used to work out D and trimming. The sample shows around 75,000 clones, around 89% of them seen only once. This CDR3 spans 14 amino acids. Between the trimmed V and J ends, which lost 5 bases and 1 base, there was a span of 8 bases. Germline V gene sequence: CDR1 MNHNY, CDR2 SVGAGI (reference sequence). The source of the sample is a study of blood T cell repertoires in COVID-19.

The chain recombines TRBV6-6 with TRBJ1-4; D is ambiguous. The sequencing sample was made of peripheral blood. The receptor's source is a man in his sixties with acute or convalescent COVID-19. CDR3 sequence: CASSITETNEKLFF. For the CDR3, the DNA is TGTGCCAGCAGTATAACAGAAACTAATGAAAAACTGTTTTTT.